The table lists the clone carrying this T cell receptor beta chain with a few counts. The antigen is unknown. The entry originates in a study of identical twins. Study outcomes and limitations: Beta out-of-frame twin sharing showed a weaker excess. Invariant MAIT and iNKT cells are populations that could partly confound zero-insertion analyses.

J lost 11 bases, V lost 5 bases, and 7 bases had no gene match. The V gene's germline CDR1 is MNHEY and CDR2 SMNVEV (reference sequence). This CDR3 comprises 13 residues. TCRdb re-called the 5' RACE reads through MiXCR, storing one row per CDR3 protein. This table has 1.5 million to 2 million distinct CDR3 sequences, around a third appearing once. The V and J genes are TRBV27 and TRBJ2-5, with TRBD2 matching over 11 bases. This TCR was sampled from a newborn girl in good health. Input material: cord blood. In DNA form, the CDR3 reads TGTGCCAGCAGTCCAAGACTAGCGGGACAGCAGTACTTC. It specifies CASSPRLAGQQYF.